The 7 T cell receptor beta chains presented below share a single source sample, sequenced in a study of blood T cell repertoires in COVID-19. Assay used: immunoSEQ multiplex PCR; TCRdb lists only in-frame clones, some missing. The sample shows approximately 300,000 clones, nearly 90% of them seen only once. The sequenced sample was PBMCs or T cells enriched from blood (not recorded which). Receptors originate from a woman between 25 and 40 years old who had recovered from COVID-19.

Here the CDR3 reads CSASTAGSGNTIYF. In DNA form, the CDR3 reads TGCAGTGCTAGTACCGCAGGCTCTGGAAACACCATATATTTT. V gene TRBV20-1 combines with J gene TRBJ1-3; D not resolved. Trimming took off 3 bases at V and 0 bases at J, with 9 bases between the two ends. Looked up from germline, CDR1 is DFQATT and CDR2 is SNEGSKA (reference sequence). This CDR3 has 14 amino acids.

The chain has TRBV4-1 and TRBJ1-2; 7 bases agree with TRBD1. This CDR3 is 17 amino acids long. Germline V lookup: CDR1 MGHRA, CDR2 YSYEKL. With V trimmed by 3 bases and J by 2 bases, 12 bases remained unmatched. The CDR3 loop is CASSQGRYSRGNYGYTF. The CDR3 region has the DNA TGCGCCAGCAGCCAGGGAAGATATAGCAGGGGGAACTATGGCTACACCTTC.

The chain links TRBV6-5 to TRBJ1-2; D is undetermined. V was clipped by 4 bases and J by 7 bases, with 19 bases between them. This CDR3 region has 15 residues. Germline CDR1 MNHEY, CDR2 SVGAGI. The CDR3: CASSSYNQVFPGYTF. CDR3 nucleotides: TGTGCCAGCAGTTCTTATAATCAGGTTTTTCCTGGCTACACCTTC.

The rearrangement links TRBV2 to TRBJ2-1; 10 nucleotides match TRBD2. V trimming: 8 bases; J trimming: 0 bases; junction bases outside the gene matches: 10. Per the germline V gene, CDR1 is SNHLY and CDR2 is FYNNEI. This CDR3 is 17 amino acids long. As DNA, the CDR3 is TGTGCCAGCCGGTCTAGCGGGGGTCTGAGCTCCTACAATGAGCAGTTCTTC. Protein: CASRSSGGLSSYNEQFF. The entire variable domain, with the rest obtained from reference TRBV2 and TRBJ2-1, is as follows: EPEVTQTPSHQVTQMGQEVILRCVPISNHLYFYWYRQILGQKVEFLVSFYNNEISEKSEIFDDQFSVERPDGSNFTLKIRSTKLEDSAMYFCASRSSGGLSSYNEQFFGPGTRLTVL.

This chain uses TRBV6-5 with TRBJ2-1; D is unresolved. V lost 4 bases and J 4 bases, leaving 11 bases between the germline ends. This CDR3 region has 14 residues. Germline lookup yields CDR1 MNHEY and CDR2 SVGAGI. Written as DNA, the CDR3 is TGTGCCAGCAGTTCATCCTATACTTACAATGAGCAGTTCTTC. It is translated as CASSSSYTYNEQFF.

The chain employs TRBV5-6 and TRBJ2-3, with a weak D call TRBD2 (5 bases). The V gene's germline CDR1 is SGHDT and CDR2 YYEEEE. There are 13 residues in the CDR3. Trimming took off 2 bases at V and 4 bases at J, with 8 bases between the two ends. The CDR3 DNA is TGTGCCAGCAGCTTACTAGGACCAGATACGCAGTATTTT. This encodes CASSLLGPDTQYF.

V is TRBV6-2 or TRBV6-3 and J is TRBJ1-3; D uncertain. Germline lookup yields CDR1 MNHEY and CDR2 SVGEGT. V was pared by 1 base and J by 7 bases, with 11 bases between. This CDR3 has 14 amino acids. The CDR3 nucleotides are TGTGCCAGCAGTTACTACCCCTCCCGGAACACCATATATTTT. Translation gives CASSYYPSRNTIYF.